The sequence of this T cell receptor (beta chain) was determined in a study of cytomegalovirus exposure and HLA in healthy donors. General study points: Most TCR beta V segments were productive about 90% or about 30% of the time in an earlier analysis.

Concerning this clone: Its antigen is still unknown. Compared with germline, one end of the junction differs, possibly owing to a read error.

Germline CDR1 reads SGHTA; CDR2 reads FQGNSA. The CDR3 spans 13 residues. Primers included in the PCR were 60 Vbeta and 13 Jbeta primers. Profiling relied on immunoSEQ multiplex PCR, and the TCRdb table lists in-frame clones only, not all of them. The profile shows about 160,000 clones, 77% of them singletons. J is TRBJ1-1 and V is TRBV7-2, with no clear D. The sample consisted of PBMCs. This clonotype was obtained from a woman under 40 in good health and CMV-seronegative. The CDR3 DNA sequence: TGTGCCAGCAGCCTTCAGAGAAACAGTGAAGCTTTCTTT. It specifies CASSLQRNSEAFF.